The 21 T cell receptor beta chains below were found in one sample sequenced in a study of blood T cell repertoires in COVID-19. Only in-frame clones appear in the TCRdb table, and some are missing; sequencing was by immunoSEQ multiplex PCR. The sample lists a few hundred thousand clones, approximately 86% occurring once. Input material: PBMCs or T cells enriched from blood (not recorded which). These receptor sequences come from a woman between 40 and 50 years old with acute COVID-19.

This clone was counted once. The genes are TRBV4-1 and TRBJ2-1; TRBD2 matches 11 bases. This CDR3 is 16 amino acids long. V dropped 3 bases and J dropped 2; count of bases not matched to a gene: 3. The germline V gene has CDR1 MGHRA and CDR2 YSYEKL. The CDR3 nucleotides are TGCGCCAGCAGCCAGTTGACTAGCGGGGCCTACAATGAGCAGTTCTTC. Translation: CASSQLTSGAYNEQFF.

DNA of the CDR3: TGTGCCAGCAGCTTGGAAACGGGACTCCACGGGAGCTACGAGCAGTACTTC. Translating gives CASSLETGLHGSYEQYF. The J gene is TRBJ2-7, the V gene TRBV7-2, with D maybe TRBD2 (6 bases). The CDR3 contains 17 residues. Germline CDR1 SGHTA, CDR2 FQGNSA. Trimming removed 3 bases from V and 3 bases from J, with 21 bases in between.

The V gene is TRBV7-2, the J gene TRBJ2-1; TRBD1 matches 7 bases. CDR3 length: 15 residues. V lost 3 bases and J lost 4; bases outside the gene matches: 6. Germline CDR1 is SGHTA and CDR2 is FQGNSA. CDR3 sequence: CASSFTGTAYNEQFF. CDR3 nucleotides: TGTGCCAGCAGCTTTACCGGGACAGCATACAATGAGCAGTTCTTC.

This clone was seen a handful of times. The chain has TRBV24-1 and TRBJ1-5; weak D call: TRBD1 (6 bases). CDR3 length: 14 residues. Trimming took off 5 bases at V and 4 bases at J, with 11 bases between the two ends. Looked up from germline, CDR1 is KGHDR and CDR2 is SFDVKD. CDR3 amino acids: CATSGGTSNQPQHF. As DNA, the CDR3 is TGTGCCACCAGTGGTGGGACATCGAATCAGCCCCAGCATTTT.

This clone is a singleton in its sample. The chain employs TRBV7-9 and TRBJ2-3, with D hard to call. CDR3 length equals 15 residues. The ends were cut back, 5 bases at V and 0 bases at J, with 12 bases in the middle. CDR1 and CDR2 (germline): SEHNR, FQNEAQ (reference sequence). This CDR3 reads CASSPVGRSTDTQYF. The DNA of the CDR3 is TGTGCCAGCAGCCCCGTCGGCAGGAGCACAGATACGCAGTATTTT.

This chain uses TRBV7-9 with TRBJ2-1; 8 bases are a match to TRBD1. The CDR3 totals 14 residues. Germline CDR1 and CDR2: SEHNR and FQNEAQ (reference sequence). The V segment lost 5 bases and the J segment 7 bases; nucleotides outside the gene matches: 7. CDR3: CASSVVQGANEQFF. In nucleotides, the CDR3 is TGTGCCAGCAGCGTCGTCCAGGGGGCAAATGAGCAGTTCTTC.

V is TRBV4-2 and J is TRBJ1-6; 9 nucleotides line up with TRBD1. With V trimmed by 4 bases and J by 7 bases, 2 bases remained unmatched. Germline values: CDR1 LGHNA, CDR2 YNFKEQ. The CDR3 sequence is 14 residues long. The CDR3 here is CASSPGQGNSPLHF. The CDR3 DNA follows: TGTGCCAGCAGCCCCGGACAGGGGAATTCACCCCTCCACTTT.

The chain combines TRBV27 with TRBJ2-2, with TRBD2 matching over 9 bases. In germline, CDR1 is MNHEY, CDR2 SMNVEV (reference sequence). There are 15 residues in the CDR3. The V segment lost 7 bases and the J segment 3 bases; nucleotides outside the gene matches: 6. The CDR3 DNA follows: TGTGCCAGCACAGCAGCGGGAGGACACACCGGGGAGCTGTTTTTT. It is translated as CASTAAGGHTGELFF.

This clone was picked up a small number of times. The chain links TRBV4-3 to TRBJ2-7; 8 bases line up with TRBD2. In germline, CDR1 is LGHNA, CDR2 YSLEER. Trimming removed 3 bases from V and 2 bases from J; junction bases left unmatched: 6. The CDR3 is made up of 15 amino acids. In DNA form, the CDR3 reads TGCGCCAGCAGCCACCGTAGGACTAGCCCCTACGAGCAGTACTTC. This codes for CASSHRRTSPYEQYF.

The gene calls are TRBV7-9 and TRBJ1-2, with TRBD1 matching 7 bases. The V segment lost 8 bases and the J segment 0 bases; nucleotides outside the gene matches: 6. Germline lookup yields CDR1 SEHNR and CDR2 FQNEAQ (reference sequence). CDR3 length: 14 amino acids. The CDR3 spells CASGGGTANYGYTF. The CDR3 DNA sequence: TGTGCCAGCGGGGGCGGGACAGCTAACTATGGCTACACCTTC.

This clone was detected once. The chain recombines TRBV4-2 with TRBJ2-3; a weak D match, TRBD1 (5 bases). Germline CDR1 reads LGHNA; CDR2 reads YNFKEQ. The CDR3 runs 17 residues. V gave up 2 bases and J gave up 2 bases, with 17 bases separating them. The CDR3 spells CASSQYGPGHTTDTQYF. The CDR3 DNA sequence: TGTGCCAGCAGCCAATACGGACCAGGGCATACCACAGATACGCAGTATTTT.

This clone was recorded only once. The gene calls are TRBV9 and TRBJ1-2, with 7 nucleotides matching TRBD1. CDR3 size: 16 residues. V trimming: 3 bases; J trimming: 1 base; junction bases outside the gene matches: 9. CDR1 is SGDLS and CDR2 is YYNGEE in the germline V gene. The CDR3 loop reads CASSALGTELNYGYTF. DNA of the CDR3: TGTGCCAGCAGCGCCTTGGGGACAGAGCTTAACTATGGCTACACCTTC.

A note on this clone: The identical CDR3 is also encoded by other nucleotide sequences in the sample. V gene TRBV5-1 combines with J gene TRBJ1-2, with TRBD1 matching over 8 bases. From germline, CDR1 is SGHRS and CDR2 YFSETQ. The CDR3 sequence is 14 residues long. V trimming: 0 bases; J trimming: 2 bases; junction bases outside the gene matches: 0. The CDR3 protein is CASSLDRGNYGYTF. The CDR3 coding sequence is TGCGCCAGCAGCTTGGACAGGGGGAACTATGGCTACACCTTC.

V usage is TRBV5-6 and J usage is TRBJ2-1; no firm D call. Germline loops: CDR1 SGHDT, CDR2 YYEEEE. CDR3 length equals 13 residues. Trimming took 2 bases from V and 9 from J, leaving 12 bases between them. CDR3 sequence: CASSFGSSGEQFF. In nucleotides, the CDR3 is TGTGCCAGCAGCTTCGGATCGTCGGGTGAGCAGTTCTTC.

As DNA, the CDR3 is TGTGCCAGCAGTCCCTCTCGGGTCCTAATCTACGAGCAGTACTTC. Translating gives CASSPSRVLIYEQYF. V is TRBV6-6 and J is TRBJ2-7; no clear D gene. The V end lost 5 bases, the J end lost 3 bases, and 17 bases lay between the germline ends. Germline V CDR1 and CDR2: MNHNY, SVGAGI (reference sequence). The CDR3 consists of 15 residues.

The chain carries TRBV10-3 and TRBJ2-1; 11 nucleotides agree with TRBD2. Germline loops: CDR1 ENHRY, CDR2 SYGVKD. J lost 2 bases, V lost 3 bases, and 9 bases had no gene match. The CDR3 length is 18 residues. The CDR3: CAISEMVAGGGTYNEQFF. The CDR3 region has the DNA TGTGCCATCAGTGAAATGGTAGCGGGAGGGGGGACCTACAATGAGCAGTTCTTC.

The J gene is TRBJ2-1, the V gene TRBV6-5, with 12 bases aligning to TRBD2. Germline CDR1 and CDR2: MNHEY and SVGAGI. V gave up 5 bases and J gave up 6 bases; unmatched junction bases: 2. This CDR3 comprises 14 residues. This CDR3 reads CASSLAGGRNEQFF. The CDR3 DNA is TGTGCCAGCAGTCTAGCGGGGGGGCGCAATGAGCAGTTCTTC.

The chain recombines TRBV4-2 with TRBJ2-7; a possible D gene is TRBD1 (6 bases). The V end was cut by 4 bases, the J end by 6 bases, with 22 bases between. Germline CDR1 reads LGHNA; CDR2 reads YNFKEQ. This CDR3 has 16 residues. The CDR3 sequence: CASSRVDSLGGVEQYF. The CDR3 DNA reads TGTGCCAGCAGCCGGGTGGACAGCTTAGGAGGAGTCGAGCAGTACTTC.

The gene calls are TRBV19 and TRBJ2-2; 8 bases align to TRBD2. CDR3 size: 15 residues. Unmatched junction bases numbered 9, after V lost 10 bases and J lost 2 bases. The germline CDR1 and CDR2 sequences are LNHDA and SQIVND (reference sequence). The CDR3 spells CATYSGIHNTGELFF. CDR3 DNA sequence: TGTGCCACCTATAGCGGGATTCACAACACCGGGGAGCTGTTTTTT.

The CDR3 sequence: CASSEEDSNNSPLHF. For the CDR3, the DNA is TGTGCCAGCAGTGAGGAGGACAGCAATAATTCACCCCTCCACTTT. The rearrangement uses TRBV6-1 and TRBJ1-6, with a possible D match to TRBD1 (6 bases). V was clipped by 3 bases and J by 5 bases, with 11 bases between them. The CDR3 loop spans 15 amino acids. Germline CDR1 is MNHNS and CDR2 is SASEGT.

This clone is a singleton in its sample. The gene calls are TRBV7-9 and TRBJ1-2; D possibly corresponds to TRBD1 (5 bases). This CDR3 comprises 12 residues. Between the trimmed V and J ends, which lost 10 bases and 2 bases, there was a span of 11 bases. Per the germline V gene, CDR1 is SEHNR and CDR2 is FQNEAQ (reference sequence). CDR3 DNA: TGTGCCACCCAGGGACTGAACTATGGCTACACCTTC. Translation: CATQGLNYGYTF.